The 16 T cell receptor beta chains in this list originate from one sample, sequenced in a study of CD8+CD57+ T cells in acquired aplastic anemia. Before being chosen for sequencing, patients had shown CD8+CD57+ cell expansion by flow cytometry. Template material for TCR beta VDJ and CDR3 profiling consisted of genomic DNA. TCRdb re-called the reads through MiXCR, storing one row per CDR3 protein. The table records approximately 150,000 distinct CDR3 sequences, over 70% of them present only once. The sample consisted of sorted CD4+, CD8+, or CD8+CD57+ T cells (not recorded which) from PBMCs. The origin of the receptors is a human donor with aplastic anemia.

The chain links TRBV7-7 to TRBJ2-7, with a weak D call TRBD1 (5 bases). V gave up 1 base and J gave up 4 bases, with 8 bases separating them. Germline CDR1 is SSHAT and CDR2 is FNYEAQ (reference sequence). This CDR3 spans 13 amino acids. CDR3 coding DNA: TGTGCCAGCAGCTTAGTTAGGGGTTACGAGCAGTACTTC. It is translated as CASSLVRGYEQYF. The variable domain in full, with the rest retrieved from reference TRBV7-7 and TRBJ2-7, is GAGVSQSPRYKVTKRGQDVTLRCDPISSHATLYWYQQALGQGPEFLTYFNYEAQPDKSGLPSDRFSAERPEGSISTLTIQRTEQRDSAMYRCASSLVRGYEQYFGPGTRLTVT.

This chain connects TRBV5-4 to TRBJ2-3, with D perhaps TRBD2 (6 bases). Trimming cost V 3 bases and J 5 bases, with 22 bases left between them. The CDR3 is 17 amino acids. Germline CDR1 SGHNT, CDR2 YYREEE (reference sequence). CDR3 DNA sequence: TGTGCCAGCAGCTGGCGGCCTTGGGGGGAAGTTGGAGATACGCAGTATTTT. Protein product: CASSWRPWGEVGDTQYF.

The chain uses TRBV24-1 and TRBJ2-7, with TRBD1 as a possible D gene (8 bases). In germline, CDR1 is KGHDR, CDR2 SFDVKD. This CDR3 contains 13 residues. V was shortened by 5 bases and J by 5 bases, with 12 bases between the two germline ends. CDR3 nucleotides: TGTGCCACCAGTGTAACAGGGGGGGACGAGCAGTACTTC. Encoded protein: CATSVTGGDEQYF.

V is TRBV7-7 and J is TRBJ2-2; maybe TRBD2 (6 bases). Looked up from germline, CDR1 is SSHAT and CDR2 is FNYEAQ (reference sequence). There are 15 residues in the CDR3. This CDR3 reads CASGSVWGSAGELFF. DNA for the CDR3: TGTGCTAGCGGATCCGTTTGGGGTAGCGCCGGGGAGCTGTTTTTT.

The chain carries TRBV20-1 and TRBJ2-3; tentative D call: TRBD2 (6 bases). Trimming removed 0 bases at V and 1 base at J, with 14 bases between. Germline CDR1 DFQATT, CDR2 SNEGSKA (reference sequence). The CDR3 is made up of 16 amino acids. The CDR3: CSARDRSGGGTDTQYF. CDR3 DNA: TGCAGTGCTAGAGACAGGAGTGGCGGGGGCACAGATACGCAGTATTTT.

The chain is built from TRBV9 and TRBJ2-7; a possible D gene is TRBD1 (6 bases). The germline CDR1 and CDR2 sequences are SGDLS and YYNGEE. CDR3 length: 14 residues. V dropped 4 bases and J dropped 3 bases, with 14 bases sitting between them. CDR3 sequence: CASSTGHRSYEQYF. CDR3 coding DNA: TGTGCCAGCAGCACGGGACATAGAAGCTACGAGCAGTACTTC. The full variable domain, with the rest looked up from reference TRBV9 and TRBJ2-7, is DSGVTQTPKHLITATGQRVTLRCSPRSGDLSVYWYQQSLDQGLQFLIQYYNGEERAKGNILERFSAQQFPDLHSELNLSSLELGDSALYFCASSTGHRSYEQYFGPGTRLTVT.

The V and J genes are TRBV29-1 and TRBJ2-7; D possibly uses TRBD1 or TRBD2 (6 bases each). Trimming took 1 base from V and 1 from J, leaving 14 bases between them. Germline-derived CDR1 and CDR2 are SQVTM and ANQGSEA. This CDR3 has 15 residues. CDR3 amino acids: CSVEVRGVSSYEQYF. CDR3 DNA: TGCAGCGTTGAAGTTAGGGGGGTCTCATCCTACGAGCAGTACTTC.

This clonotype was seen a handful of times. The CDR3 nucleotides are TGTGCCAGCAGGTCGGGACTAGCGGATTCCCGGCAGTATTTT. Protein sequence: CASRSGLADSRQYF. This chain uses TRBV5-4 with TRBJ2-3; 11 bases match TRBD2. This CDR3 region has 14 residues. Trimming cost V 5 bases and J 11 bases; bases outside gene matches: 10. The germline V gene encodes CDR1 SGHNT and CDR2 YYREEE (reference sequence). The whole variable domain, filled in from reference TRBV5-4 and TRBJ2-3, reads ETGVTQSPTHLIKTRGQQVTLRCSSQSGHNTVSWYQQALGQGPQFIFQYYREEENGRGNFPPRFSGLQFPNYSSELNVNALELDDSALYLCASRSGLADSRQYFGPGTRLTVL.

This chain joins TRBV20-1 and TRBJ2-7; TRBD2 aligns across 9 bases. The germline gives CDR1 DFQATT, CDR2 SNEGSKA (reference sequence). V shed 7 bases and J 7 bases; nucleotides not matched to a gene: 8. CDR3 length equals 12 residues. The DNA for the CDR3 is TGCAGTGGTTCTGGCGGGGGGGGAGAGCAGTACTTC. Protein sequence: CSGSGGGGEQYF.

This clonotype was counted once. This chain joins TRBV10-3 and TRBJ1-3, with D possibly matching TRBD1 (5 bases). Between the trimmed V and J ends, which lost 7 bases and 0 bases, there was a span of 7 bases. This CDR3 spans 13 amino acids. Germline values: CDR1 ENHRY, CDR2 SYGVKD. This CDR3 is CAITGTSGNTIYF. In DNA form, the CDR3 reads TGTGCCATCACGGGGACCTCTGGAAACACCATATATTTT.

The V gene is TRBV19, the J gene TRBJ1-6, with TRBD1 matching over 8 bases. J was trimmed by 6 bases and V by 8 bases; bases with no gene match: 3. Per the germline V gene, CDR1 is LNHDA and CDR2 is SQIVND (reference sequence). The length of the CDR3 is 13 residues. CDR3 bases: TGTGCCAGTGGGACAGGATTTAATTCACCCCTCCACTTT. This encodes CASGTGFNSPLHF.

Ten or more counts support this clonotype. This chain connects TRBV15 to TRBJ2-3; D is uncertain. The CDR3 totals 13 residues. CDR1 and CDR2 from the germline V gene are LNHNV and YYDKDF (reference sequence). Trimming shortened V by 5 bases and J by 1 base, and 7 bases separated the two germline ends. This chain's CDR3 is CATSVGGTDTQYF. CDR3 sequence (DNA): TGTGCCACCAGCGTTGGGGGCACAGATACGCAGTATTTT.

V is TRBV7-2 and J is TRBJ2-3, with TRBD2 matching 10 bases. Trimming removed 4 bases from V and 2 bases from J; junction bases left unmatched: 6. CDR1 is SGHTA and CDR2 is FQGNSA in the germline V gene. The CDR3 contains 16 residues. The CDR3 here is CASSSLAGVNTDTQYF. As DNA, the CDR3 is TGTGCCAGCAGCTCCCTAGCGGGGGTTAACACAGATACGCAGTATTTT.

V is TRBV19 and J is TRBJ2-1, with 10 bases matching TRBD1. V shed 6 bases, J shed 6 bases, and the junction held 11 bases outside the gene matches. The CDR3 loop spans 16 amino acids. Germline V gives CDR1 LNHDA, CDR2 SQIVND (reference sequence). The CDR3 loop is CASRNPGQGGPNEQFF. CDR3 DNA sequence: TGTGCCAGTAGAAACCCCGGACAGGGGGGGCCCAATGAGCAGTTCTTC. Full variable domain (remainder filled in from reference TRBV19 and TRBJ2-1): DGGITQSPKYLFRKEGQNVTLSCEQNLNHDAMYWYRQDPGQGLRLIYYSQIVNDFQKGDIAEGYSVSREKKESFPLTVTSAQKNPTAFYLCASRNPGQGGPNEQFFGPGTRLTVL.

This rearrangement joins TRBV20-1 to TRBJ2-7; 7 bases line up with TRBD1. Unmatched junction bases numbered 5, after V lost 2 bases and J lost 1 base. Germline CDR1 is DFQATT and CDR2 is SNEGSKA (reference sequence). The CDR3 loop spans 14 amino acids. This CDR3 is CSARFVGQSYEQYF. In DNA form, the CDR3 reads TGCAGTGCTAGATTTGTGGGACAGTCCTACGAGCAGTACTTC.

The chain has TRBV7-2 and TRBJ2-2; D is possibly TRBD2 (6 bases). V was trimmed by 6 bases and J by 0 bases, leaving 17 bases between them. Germline-derived CDR1 and CDR2 are SGHTA and FQGNSA. This CDR3 spans 17 amino acids. DNA of the CDR3: TGTGCCAGCAGTCTGACCTGGGGGGTCGCGAACACCGGGGAGCTGTTTTTT. Translated: CASSLTWGVANTGELFF.